These 9 T cell receptor beta chains came from one sample sequenced in a study of CD8 T cells in Susac syndrome (dated by TCRdb to about 2019). Library prep was done by the immunoSEQ multiplex PCR assay. RNA was extracted using the RNeasy kit, and about 0.5 to 1 ug of the RNA was reverse transcribed with random hexamers. TCRdb passed the public sequencing reads through fastp at Q25 and MiXCR, retaining productive beta sequences. Each entry merges the rows of one CDR3 protein and shows their most common DNA and genes. Counted in this sample were approximately 190,000 distinct CDR3 sequences; 90% to 96% of them appeared once. The top ten clones comprise 0.098% of the sample. The sample consisted of CD4+ T cells from PBMCs. The receptors originated from a human donor with Susac syndrome.

This CDR3 reads CSVTQTGGAQGGYTF. CDR3 in DNA: TGCAGCGTGACACAGACAGGGGGCGCCCAGGGTGGCTACACCTTC. The V gene is TRBV29-1, the J gene TRBJ1-2, with 10 positions matching TRBD1. J was trimmed by 7 bases and V by 6 bases; bases with no gene match: 14. Looked up from germline, CDR1 is SQVTM and CDR2 is ANQGSEA. CDR3 length: 15 residues.

The J gene is TRBJ2-7, the V gene TRBV30; D not certain. Trimming shortened V by 5 bases and J by 7 bases, and 12 bases separated the two germline ends. The CDR3 runs 11 residues. Germline CDR1 and CDR2: GTSNPN and SVGIG (reference sequence). The CDR3: CAWASVGEQYF. CDR3 DNA sequence: TGTGCCTGGGCAAGCGTGGGGGAGCAGTACTTC.

V gene TRBV18 combines with J gene TRBJ1-4; the match to TRBD1 covers 7 bases. CDR3 length: 15 residues. The germline V gene has CDR1 KGHSH and CDR2 LQKENI. Trimming cost V 3 bases and J 12 bases; bases outside gene matches: 13. The CDR3 is CASSPLQGVIGELFF. CDR3 nucleotide sequence: TGTGCCAGCTCACCCTTGCAGGGGGTAATCGGGGAACTGTTTTTT.

The CDR3 coding sequence is TGCGCCAGCAGCCAAGGGACTACAAGCTACAATGAGCAGTTCTTC. Protein sequence: CASSQGTTSYNEQFF. The gene calls are TRBV4-1 and TRBJ2-1, with TRBD2 as a possible D gene (6 bases). V lost 1 base, J lost 3 bases, and 10 bases lay in between. This CDR3 spans 15 amino acids. Germline values: CDR1 MGHRA, CDR2 YSYEKL.

The V and J genes are TRBV20-1 and TRBJ2-1; 12 positions agree with TRBD1. CDR3 length: 13 amino acids. Germline V lookup: CDR1 DFQATT, CDR2 SNEGSKA (reference sequence). V was clipped by 6 bases and J by 10 bases; unmatched bases: 7. CDR3 DNA: TGCAGTGCGAGGGGACAGGGGGCAAGGGAGCAGTTCTTC. Translated: CSARGQGAREQFF.

The rearrangement joins TRBV15 to TRBJ2-3, with TRBD2 matching over 8 bases. The V gene end was trimmed by 5 bases and the J gene end by 0 bases; junction bases not matched to a gene: 4. CDR1 and CDR2 from the germline V gene are LNHNV and YYDKDF (reference sequence). CDR3 length: 15 amino acids. Written as DNA, the CDR3 is TGTGCCACCAGCGGCGGGGGGCCTAGCACAGATACGCAGTATTTT. Its protein is CATSGGGPSTDTQYF.

The chain combines TRBV27 with TRBJ1-2; tentatively, D is TRBD1 (6 bases). This CDR3 is 17 amino acids long. V was shortened by 4 bases and J by 8 bases, with 26 bases between the two germline ends. Per germline, CDR1 MNHEY and CDR2 SMNVEV (reference sequence). As DNA, the CDR3 is TGTGCCAGCAGTTGGGGAGCGACTCCGGGACAACTTTGGGGCTACACCTTC. This translates into CASSWGATPGQLWGYTF.

The chain employs TRBV11-2 and TRBJ2-2; 9 bases are shared with TRBD2. This CDR3 spans 15 amino acids. V was clipped by 3 bases and J by 5 bases; unmatched bases: 4. The V gene's germline CDR1 is SGHAT and CDR2 FQNNGV. As DNA, the CDR3 is TGTGCCAGCAGCTTGAGCGGGGGGAAAACCGGGGAGCTGTTTTTT. This codes for CASSLSGGKTGELFF.

This rearrangement joins TRBV9 to TRBJ1-1, with D tentatively TRBD1 (5 bases). Germline CDR1 and CDR2: SGDLS and YYNGEE. Trimming cost V 3 bases and J 2 bases, with 14 bases left between them. The CDR3 is made up of 15 amino acids. The chain's CDR3 is CASSGRVGANTEAFF. CDR3 sequence (DNA): TGTGCCAGCAGCGGAAGGGTAGGGGCTAACACTGAAGCTTTCTTT.